The T cell receptor beta chain under discussion was sequenced for a study of response to subunit inactivated influenza vaccine. Worth noting for this clonotype: Antigen unknown.

The CDR3 runs 18 residues. Trimming took 11 bases from V and 3 from J; bases not matched to a gene: 19. From germline, CDR1 is LGHDT and CDR2 YNNKEL (reference sequence). Study findings and constraints: Authors suggested that a seasonal influenza vaccination recruits few new T cells each time.

Each CDR3 protein gets one entry after TCRdb re-called the RT-PCR reads with MiXCR. In the table there are around 250,000 distinct CDR3 sequences, 10% to 15% of which are singletons. The TCR sequence derives from a man aged 50 or older who received an inactivated influenza vaccine. J is TRBJ2-2 and V is TRBV3-1; TRBD1 aligns across 9 bases. The sample was non-naive T cells sorted from PBMCs, taken around two weeks before vaccination. CDR3: CAFCPGQGIFSDTGELFF. The CDR3 DNA sequence: TGTGCCTTCTGTCCGGGACAGGGAATATTTTCGGACACCGGGGAGCTGTTTTTT.